Sequencing of this TCR beta chain was carried out in a study of human T cells and chemical hapten exposure. Study as a whole: TCR yields per sample varied mostly from small pooled library volume differences. Study-wide results and limits: Expanded TCR counts at PT1 went up together with patch test score, a positive correlation.

The ends were cut back, 2 bases at V and 0 bases at J, with 7 bases in the middle. From germline, CDR1 is LGHNA and CDR2 YSLEER. This CDR3 is built from 14 residues. TCRdb recomputed calls from the RACE reads with MiXCR, one row per CDR3 protein. The repertoire holds under 200,000 distinct CDR3 sequences, about 14% seen once, with around 1.7% in the top ten. Time point noted: patch test 1, 2 weeks after DPC sensitization. Noted treatment: therapeutic diphenylcyclopropenone sensitization with weekly scalp DPC. With respect to this clonotype: Its cognate antigen is unknown.

The genes are TRBV4-3 and TRBJ2-5; no reliable D call. Material: whole blood, obtained in connection with sensitization to the hapten diphenylcyclopropenone (DPC). The TCR originated in a woman in her twenties or thirties with alopecia areata. Some clones in this sample may be carry-over from other donors' samples. The CDR3 region has the DNA TGCGCCAGCAGCCAAAGAACGTACCAAGAGACCCAGTACTTC. This sequence encodes CASSQRTYQETQYF.